A single TCR beta chain is shown here with its context. Just one base apart from a much larger clone, this may be a read error. Trimming stripped 6 bases from V and 5 bases from J, with 13 bases between. Germline CDR1 SQVTM, CDR2 ANQGSEA. CDR3 length: 12 residues. This entry comes from a study of T cells in Graves' hyperthyroidism and ophthalmopathy. Researchers took RNA transcripts and amplified the TCR beta CDR3 regions from them. In the first-round RT-PCR of the TCR CDR3, the HTBI primer set was used. TCRdb called the multiplex PCR reads again in MiXCR, with one record for every CDR3 protein. The profile shows some 600,000 distinct CDR3 sequences, about 45% of them singletons.

Input material: peripheral blood or thyroid tissue (not recorded which). The chain is built from TRBV29-1 and TRBJ1-2, with D maybe TRBD1 (6 bases). This clonotype was obtained from a woman between 18 and 29 years old with Graves' hyperthyroidism. CDR3 sequence reads: CSVRTDPYGYTF. CDR3 DNA sequence: TGCAGCGTCAGGACAGATCCTTATGGCTACACCTTC. Full variable domain (rest looked up from reference TRBV29-1 and TRBJ1-2): SAVISQKPSRDICQRGTSLTIQCQVDSQVTMMFWYRQQPGQSLTLIATANQGSEATYESGFVIDKFPISRPNLTFSTLTVSNMSPEDSSIYLCSVRTDPYGYTFGSGTRLTVV.